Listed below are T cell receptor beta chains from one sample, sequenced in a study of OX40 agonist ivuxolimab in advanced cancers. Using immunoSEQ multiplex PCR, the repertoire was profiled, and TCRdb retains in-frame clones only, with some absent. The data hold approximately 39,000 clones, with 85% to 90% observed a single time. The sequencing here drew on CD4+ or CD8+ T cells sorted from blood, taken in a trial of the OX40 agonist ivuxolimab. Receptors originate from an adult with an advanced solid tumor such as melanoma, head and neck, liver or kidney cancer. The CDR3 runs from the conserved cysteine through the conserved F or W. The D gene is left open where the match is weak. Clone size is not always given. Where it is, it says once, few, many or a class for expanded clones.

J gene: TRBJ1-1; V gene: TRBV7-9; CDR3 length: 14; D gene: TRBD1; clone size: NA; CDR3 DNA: TGTGCCAGCAGCTCCGGACAGGGAAGGTTTGAAGCTTTCTTT; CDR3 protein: CASSSGQGRFEAFF
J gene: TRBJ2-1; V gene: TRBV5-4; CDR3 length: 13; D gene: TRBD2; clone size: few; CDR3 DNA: TGTGCCAGCAGCACCCGCGGGAGTAATGAGCAGTTCTTC; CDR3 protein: CASSTRGSNEQFF
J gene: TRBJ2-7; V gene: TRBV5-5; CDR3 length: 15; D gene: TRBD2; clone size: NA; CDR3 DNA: TGTGCCAGCAGCCCCTATAGCGGGCTTACCTACGAGCAGTACTTC; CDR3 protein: CASSPYSGLTYEQYF
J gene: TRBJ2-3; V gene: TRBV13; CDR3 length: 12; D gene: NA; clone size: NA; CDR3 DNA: TGTGCCAGCAGTCAGGATTCAGATACGCAGTATTTT; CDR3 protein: CASSQDSDTQYF
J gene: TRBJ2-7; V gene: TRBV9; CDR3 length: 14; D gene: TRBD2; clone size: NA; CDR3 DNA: TGTGCCAGCAGCGTAGGACTAGCCTCCTACGAGCAGTACTTC; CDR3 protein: CASSVGLASYEQYF
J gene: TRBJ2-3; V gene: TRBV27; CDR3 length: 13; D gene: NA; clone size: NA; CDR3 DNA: TGTGCCAGCAGTCCACCTAGCACAGATACGCAGTATTTT; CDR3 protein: CASSPPSTDTQYF
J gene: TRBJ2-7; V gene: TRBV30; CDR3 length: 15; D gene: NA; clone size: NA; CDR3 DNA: TGTGCCTGGAGTGTACCTGCGTCCGGCATTTACGAGCAGTACTTC; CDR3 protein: CAWSVPASGIYEQYF
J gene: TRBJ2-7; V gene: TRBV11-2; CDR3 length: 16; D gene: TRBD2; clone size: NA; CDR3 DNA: TGTGCCAGCAGCCTCACTCTAGCGGGAGTTTCCTACGAGCAGTACTTC; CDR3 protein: CASSLTLAGVSYEQYF
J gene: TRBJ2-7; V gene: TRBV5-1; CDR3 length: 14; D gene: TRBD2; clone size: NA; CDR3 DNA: TGCGCCAGCAGCGGGGCTAGCGGACCCTACGAGCAGTACTTC; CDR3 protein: CASSGASGPYEQYF
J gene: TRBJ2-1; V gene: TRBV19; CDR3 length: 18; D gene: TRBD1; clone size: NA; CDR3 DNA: TGTGCCAGTAGTATACTTAGGGGAACAGGGGGATCCTACAATGAGCAGTTCTTC; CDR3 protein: CASSILRGTGGSYNEQFF
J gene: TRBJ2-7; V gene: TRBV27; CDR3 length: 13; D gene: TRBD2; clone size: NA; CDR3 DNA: TGTGCCAGCAGTGGGACTAGCGTCTACGAGCAGTACTTC; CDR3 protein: CASSGTSVYEQYF
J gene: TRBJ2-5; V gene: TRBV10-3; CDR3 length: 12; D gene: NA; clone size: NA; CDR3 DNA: TGTGCCATCAGTGAGTCGGGAGAGACCCAGTACTTC; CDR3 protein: CAISESGETQYF
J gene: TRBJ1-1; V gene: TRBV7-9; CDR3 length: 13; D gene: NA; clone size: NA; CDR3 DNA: TGTGCCAGCAGCTTAGGGGCAGGAACTGAAGCTTTCTTT; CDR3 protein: CASSLGAGTEAFF
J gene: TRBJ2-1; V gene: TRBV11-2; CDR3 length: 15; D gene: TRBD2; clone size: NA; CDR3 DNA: TGTGCCAGCAGCCTCTGGACTAGTGACTACAATGAGCAGTTCTTC; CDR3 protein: CASSLWTSDYNEQFF
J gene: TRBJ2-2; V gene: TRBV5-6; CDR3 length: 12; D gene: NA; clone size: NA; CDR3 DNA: TGTGCCAGCAGCGGGCCGGGGTTGGAGCTGTTTTTT; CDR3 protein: CASSGPGLELFF
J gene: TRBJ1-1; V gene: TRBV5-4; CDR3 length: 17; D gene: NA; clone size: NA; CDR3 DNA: TGTGCCAGCAGCTCCTACCCGGGATATAGGATGAACACTGAAGCTTTCTTT; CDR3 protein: CASSSYPGYRMNTEAFF
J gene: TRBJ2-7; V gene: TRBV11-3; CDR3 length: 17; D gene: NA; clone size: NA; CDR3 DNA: TGTGCCAGCAGCCCCGGGACACTCGCCTGGGCGTCCTACGAGCAGTACTTC; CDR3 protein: CASSPGTLAWASYEQYF
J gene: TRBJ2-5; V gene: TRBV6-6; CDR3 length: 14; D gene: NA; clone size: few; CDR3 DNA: TGTGCCAGCAGTCATGAGGGGGGTTGGGAGACCCAGTACTTC; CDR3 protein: CASSHEGGWETQYF
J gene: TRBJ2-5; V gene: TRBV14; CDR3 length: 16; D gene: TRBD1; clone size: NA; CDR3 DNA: TGTGCCAGCAGCCAAGATCTTAGGACAGGACAGGGGACCCAGTACTTC; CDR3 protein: CASSQDLRTGQGTQYF
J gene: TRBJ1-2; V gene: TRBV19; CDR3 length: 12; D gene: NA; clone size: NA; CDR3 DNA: TGTGCCAGCATCCGGGAGGGAGGCGGCTACACCTTC; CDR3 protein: CASIREGGGYTF
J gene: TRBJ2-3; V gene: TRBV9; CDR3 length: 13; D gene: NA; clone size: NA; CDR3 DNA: TGTGCCAGCAGCGCAGGCACGGGTCTACGGGAGTATTTT; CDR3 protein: CASSAGTGLREYF
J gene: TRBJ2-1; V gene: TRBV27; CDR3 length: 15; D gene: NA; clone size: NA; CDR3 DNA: TGTGCCAGCAGTTCCCACACGGGAGAGTGGAATGAGCAGTTCTTC; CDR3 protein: CASSSHTGEWNEQFF
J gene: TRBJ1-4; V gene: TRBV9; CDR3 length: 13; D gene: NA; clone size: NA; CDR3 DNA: TGTGCCAGCAGCGTCGGGGACAATGAAAAACTGTTTTTT; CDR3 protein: CASSVGDNEKLFF
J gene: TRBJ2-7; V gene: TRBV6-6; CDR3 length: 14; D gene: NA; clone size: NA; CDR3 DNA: TGTGCCAGCATCCGCAGCCGGAGCTCCTACGAGCAGTACTTC; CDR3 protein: CASIRSRSSYEQYF
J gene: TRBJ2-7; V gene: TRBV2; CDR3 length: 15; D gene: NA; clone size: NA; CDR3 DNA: TGTGCCAGCAGTGAAGCAGGCGGGGTCGGAGACGAGCAGTACTTC; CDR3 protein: CASSEAGGVGDEQYF
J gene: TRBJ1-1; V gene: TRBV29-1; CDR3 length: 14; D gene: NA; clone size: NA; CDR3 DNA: TGCAGCGTTAAAGGGGGGGGGATGAACACTGAAGCTTTCTTT; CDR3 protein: CSVKGGGMNTEAFF
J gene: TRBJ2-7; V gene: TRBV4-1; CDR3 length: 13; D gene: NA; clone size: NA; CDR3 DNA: TGCGCCAGCAGCCAAGTAGGGAACCACGAGCAGTACTTC; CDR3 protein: CASSQVGNHEQYF
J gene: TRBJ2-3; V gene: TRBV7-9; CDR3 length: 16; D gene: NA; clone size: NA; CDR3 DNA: TGTGCCAGCAGCCCCCCCCAGTCATCGGAAAGAGATACGCAGTATTTT; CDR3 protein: CASSPPQSSERDTQYF
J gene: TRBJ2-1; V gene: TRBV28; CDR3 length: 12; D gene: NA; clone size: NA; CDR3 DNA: TGTGCCAGCAGTGCAGGAGGGGGCGAGCAGTTCTTC; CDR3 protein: CASSAGGGEQFF
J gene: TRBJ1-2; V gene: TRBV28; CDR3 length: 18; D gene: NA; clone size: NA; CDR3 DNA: TGTGCCAGCAGTTCCCGGAGATCGTTTTTTGGACAGTTAGGTGGCTACACCTTC; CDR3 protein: CASSSRRSFFGQLGGYTF
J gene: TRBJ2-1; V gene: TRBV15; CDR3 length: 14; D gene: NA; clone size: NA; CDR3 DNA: TGTGCCACCAGCAGGACAGAATCCTACAATGAGCAGTTCTTC; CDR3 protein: CATSRTESYNEQFF
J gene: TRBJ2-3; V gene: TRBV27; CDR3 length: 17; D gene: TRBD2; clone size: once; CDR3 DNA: TGTGCCAGCAGTTCCCTCCGGTTAGCGGGAGGCCCAGATACGCAGTATTTT; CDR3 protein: CASSSLRLAGGPDTQYF
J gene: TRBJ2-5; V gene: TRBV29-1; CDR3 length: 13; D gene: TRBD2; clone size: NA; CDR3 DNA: TGCAGCGTTCCCGGGACTAGAAGGGAGACCCAGTACTTC; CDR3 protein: CSVPGTRRETQYF
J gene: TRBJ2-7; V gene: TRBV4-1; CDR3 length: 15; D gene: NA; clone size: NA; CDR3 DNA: TGCGCCAGCAGCCAAGTGGCGGGACGGGGTAACGAGCAGTACTTC; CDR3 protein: CASSQVAGRGNEQYF
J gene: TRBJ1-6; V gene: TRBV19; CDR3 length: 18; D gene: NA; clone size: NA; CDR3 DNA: TGTGCCAGTACGTTTGGACAGAAACCTTCCAACCCCAATTCACCCCTCCACTTT; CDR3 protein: CASTFGQKPSNPNSPLHF
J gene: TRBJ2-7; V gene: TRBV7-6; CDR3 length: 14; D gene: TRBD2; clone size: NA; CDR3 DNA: TGTGCCAGCAGCCCCCAAGCGGGAGGCTACGAGCAGTACTTC; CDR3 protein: CASSPQAGGYEQYF
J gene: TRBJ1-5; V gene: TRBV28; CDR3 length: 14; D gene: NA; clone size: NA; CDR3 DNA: TGTGCCAGCAAGGAAACCGTTAGCTATCAGCCCCAGCATTTT; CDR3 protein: CASKETVSYQPQHF
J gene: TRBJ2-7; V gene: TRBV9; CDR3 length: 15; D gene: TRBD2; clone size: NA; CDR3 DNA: TGTGCCAGCAGCGTTTCTAGCGGGCCAACCTACGAGCAGTACTTC; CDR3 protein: CASSVSSGPTYEQYF
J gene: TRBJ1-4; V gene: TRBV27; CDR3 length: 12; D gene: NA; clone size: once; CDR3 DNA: TGTGCCAGCAGGGATAGGGGTGAAAAACTGTTTTTT; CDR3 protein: CASRDRGEKLFF
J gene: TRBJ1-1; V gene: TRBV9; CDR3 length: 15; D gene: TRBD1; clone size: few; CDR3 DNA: TGTGCCAGCAGCCAAGGGACAGGCGGAGGAACTGAAGCTTTCTTT; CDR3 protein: CASSQGTGGGTEAFF
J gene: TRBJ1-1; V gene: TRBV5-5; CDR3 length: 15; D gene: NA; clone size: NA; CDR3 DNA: TGTGCCAGCAGCTCCAGTGGACGCATGAACACTGAAGCTTTCTTT; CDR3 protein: CASSSSGRMNTEAFF
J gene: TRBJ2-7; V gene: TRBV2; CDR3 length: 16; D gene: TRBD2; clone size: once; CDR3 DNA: TGTGCCAGCAGTGAGTCTAGCGGGAGTCGAGCCTACGAGCAGTACTTC; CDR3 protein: CASSESSGSRAYEQYF
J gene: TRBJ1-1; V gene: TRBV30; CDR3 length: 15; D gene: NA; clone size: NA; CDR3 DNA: TGTGCCTGGAGTGTACCCGCCGCGGCCCTCACTGAAGCTTTCTTT; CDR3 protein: CAWSVPAAALTEAFF
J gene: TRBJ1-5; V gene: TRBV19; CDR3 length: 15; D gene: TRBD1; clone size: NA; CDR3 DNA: TGTGCCAGTAGTAATTGGGGACAGGGCAATCAGCCCCAGCATTTT; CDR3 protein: CASSNWGQGNQPQHF
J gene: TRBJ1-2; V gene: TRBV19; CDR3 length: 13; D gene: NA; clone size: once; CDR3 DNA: TGTGCCAGTAATCCGGGGGCCGGCTATGGCTACACCTTC; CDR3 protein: CASNPGAGYGYTF